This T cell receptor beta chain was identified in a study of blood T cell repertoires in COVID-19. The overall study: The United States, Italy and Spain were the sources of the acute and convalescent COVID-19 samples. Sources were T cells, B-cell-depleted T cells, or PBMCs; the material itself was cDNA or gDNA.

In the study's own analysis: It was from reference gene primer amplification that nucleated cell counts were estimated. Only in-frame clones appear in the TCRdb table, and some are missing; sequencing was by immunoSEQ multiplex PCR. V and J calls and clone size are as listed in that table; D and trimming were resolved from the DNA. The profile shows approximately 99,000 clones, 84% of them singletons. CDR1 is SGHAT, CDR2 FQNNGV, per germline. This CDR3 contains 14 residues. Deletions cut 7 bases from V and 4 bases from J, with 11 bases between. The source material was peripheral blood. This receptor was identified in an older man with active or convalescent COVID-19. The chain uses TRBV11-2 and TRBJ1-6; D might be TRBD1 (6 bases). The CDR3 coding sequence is TGTGCCAGCACCGAGGGGGGGTATAATTCACCCCTCCACTTT. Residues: CASTEGGYNSPLHF. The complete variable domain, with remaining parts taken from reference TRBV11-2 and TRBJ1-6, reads EAGVAQSPRYKIIEKRQSVAFWCNPISGHATLYWYQQILGQGPKLLIQFQNNGVVDDSQLPKDRFSAERLKGVDSTLKIQPAKLEDSAVYLCASTEGGYNSPLHFGNGTRLTVT.